The 25 T cell receptor beta chains below come from one sample, sequenced in a study of T cell responses to AZD1222 COVID-19 vaccine. Generated by immunoSEQ multiplex PCR, the TCRdb table keeps only in-frame clones and is missing some. The sample lists around 130,000 clones, 93% occurring once. The sequencing here drew on peripheral blood, taken on day 0 of AZD1222 vaccination. These receptor sequences come from an adult in good health.

The genes are TRBV29-1 and TRBJ2-1; no definite D call. The CDR3 is 13 amino acids. Trimming shortened V by 7 bases and J by 1 base, and 11 bases separated the two germline ends. Germline assignment: CDR1 SQVTM and CDR2 ANQGSEA. The CDR3 sequence: CSAATSSYNEQFF. The CDR3 region has the DNA TGCAGCGCGGCAACCTCTTCCTACAATGAGCAGTTCTTC.

This chain links TRBV19 with TRBJ1-2; D remains unclear. The V end lost 7 bases, the J end lost 7 bases, and 19 bases lay between the germline ends. The CDR3 consists of 14 residues. From germline, CDR1 is LNHDA and CDR2 SQIVND (reference sequence). In DNA form, the CDR3 reads TGTGCCAGTAAGGTCTCCGGAGCCTATGGTGGCTACACCTTC. It specifies CASKVSGAYGGYTF.

Comment on this clone: One end of the junction fails to match germline, which may point to a read error. The chain recombines TRBV18 with TRBJ2-7, with 9 bases matching TRBD1. From germline, CDR1 is KGHSH and CDR2 LQKENI. The CDR3 contains 16 residues. CDR3 region: CASSLTPGTGSYGQYF. Written as DNA, the CDR3 is TGTGCCAGCTCACTCACTCCCGGGACAGGGAGTTACGGGCAGTACTTC.

The chain carries TRBV19 and TRBJ1-2; D is undetermined. This CDR3 contains 14 residues. Germline V gene sequence: CDR1 LNHDA, CDR2 SQIVND (reference sequence). V lost 5 bases to trimming and J lost 5 bases, with 15 bases between them. DNA of the CDR3: TGTGCCAGTAGTGGTTCTACCACGGTTTATGGCTACACCTTC. Translating gives CASSGSTTVYGYTF. The entire variable domain, with the rest obtained from reference TRBV19 and TRBJ1-2, is as follows: DGGITQSPKYLFRKEGQNVTLSCEQNLNHDAMYWYRQDPGQGLRLIYYSQIVNDFQKGDIAEGYSVSREKKESFPLTVTSAQKNPTAFYLCASSGSTTVYGYTFGSGTRLTVV.

J is TRBJ1-6 and V is TRBV30, with D possibly matching TRBD1 (6 bases). This CDR3 spans 17 amino acids. Germline V CDR1 and CDR2: GTSNPN, SVGIG (reference sequence). The V and J ends lost 4 bases and 0 bases respectively, with 16 bases between them. CDR3 protein: CAWTQGPSSSYNSPLHF. CDR3 bases: TGTGCCTGGACGCAGGGGCCCAGTAGCTCCTATAATTCACCCCTCCACTTT. Full variable domain (rest looked up from reference TRBV30 and TRBJ1-6): SQTIHQWPATLVQPVGSPLSLECTVEGTSNPNLYWYRQAAGRGLQLLFYSVGIGQISSEVPQNLSASRPQDRQFILSSKKLLLSDSGFYLCAWTQGPSSSYNSPLHFGNGTRLTVT.

The V call is TRBV3-1 (or the pseudogene TRBV3-2), the J call TRBJ2-1, with 12 nucleotides matching TRBD2. CDR3 length: 15 residues. The ends lost 4 bases at V and 9 bases at J; junction bases unmatched: 7. Looked up from germline, CDR1 is LGHDT and CDR2 is YNNKEL (reference sequence). CDR3 amino acids: CASSPLAGGPGEQFF. CDR3 DNA: TGTGCCAGCAGCCCTCTAGCGGGGGGGCCTGGTGAGCAGTTCTTC.

The genes are TRBV6-2 or TRBV6-3 and TRBJ2-7; a possible D gene is TRBD2 (5 bases). Germline lookup yields CDR1 MNHEY and CDR2 SVGEGT. The length of the CDR3 is 13 residues. V was shortened by 2 bases and J by 2 bases, with 7 bases between the two germline ends. CDR3 sequence reads: CASSYGEPYEQYF. CDR3 DNA: TGTGCCAGCAGTTACGGGGAGCCCTACGAGCAGTACTTC.

A remark on this clone: A read error may account for a junction end that differs from germline. J is TRBJ2-1 and V is TRBV30; 14 bases are shared with TRBD2. The CDR3 totals 14 residues. Germline V gives CDR1 GTSNPN, CDR2 SVGIG (reference sequence). CDR3: CAWSVGLAGDGSLF. The CDR3 DNA reads as TGTGCCTGGAGTGTGGGACTAGCGGGAGACGGTTCCCTCTTC.

The V and J genes are TRBV4-1 and TRBJ1-2, with 7 bases lining up with TRBD1. The CDR3 spans 14 residues. The germline gives CDR1 MGHRA, CDR2 YSYEKL. Trimming took 2 bases from V and 3 from J; bases not matched to a gene: 3. CDR3 region: CASSQPGTDYGYTF. The CDR3 nucleotides are TGCGCCAGCAGCCAACCGGGGACAGACTATGGCTACACCTTC.

The chain combines TRBV6-6 with TRBJ1-1, with D perhaps TRBD1 (5 bases). The CDR3 runs to 13 residues. The V end lost 2 bases, the J end lost 1 base, and 5 bases lay between the germline ends. Germline loops: CDR1 MNHNY, CDR2 SVGAGI (reference sequence). CDR3 residues: CASSYGGNTEAFF. In DNA, the CDR3 is TGTGCCAGCAGTTACGGGGGGAACACTGAAGCTTTCTTT.

The chain carries TRBV14 and TRBJ1-1; D remains unclear. Between the trimmed V and J ends, which lost 1 base and 4 bases, there was a span of 7 bases. Germline values: CDR1 SGHDN, CDR2 FVKESK. The CDR3 runs to 13 residues. The CDR3 region is CASSQGVTTEAFF. The CDR3 DNA reads as TGTGCCAGCAGCCAAGGGGTTACCACTGAAGCTTTCTTT.

The DNA for the CDR3 is TGTGCCAGCACCCCCCGGACCACCGGCTACGAGCAGTACTTC. Protein sequence: CASTPRTTGYEQYF. The chain joins TRBV11-2 to TRBJ2-7; D is uncertain. Germline V CDR1 and CDR2: SGHAT, FQNNGV. This CDR3 comprises 14 residues. V dropped 7 bases and J dropped 3 bases, with 16 bases sitting between them.

The J gene is TRBJ2-1, the V gene TRBV9, with 8 bases lining up with TRBD2. The CDR3 has 15 amino acids. Unmatched junction bases numbered 7, after V lost 3 bases and J lost 5 bases. Per the germline V gene, CDR1 is SGDLS and CDR2 is YYNGEE. CDR3 bases: TGTGCCAGCAGCGCCCCTAGCGGGCTAGACAATGAGCAGTTCTTC. Amino acids: CASSAPSGLDNEQFF.

The J gene is TRBJ1-1, the V gene TRBV19; 10 nucleotides line up with TRBD1. The germline CDR1 and CDR2 sequences are LNHDA and SQIVND (reference sequence). CDR3 length equals 17 residues. V was pared by 8 bases and J by 4 bases, with 16 bases of the junction left unmatched. CDR3 DNA: TGTGCCAGTCTCGACGGGGACAGGGGCACGGGGAGCACTGAAGCTTTCTTT. Its translation: CASLDGDRGTGSTEAFF.

The CDR3 DNA follows: TGTGCCAGTAGTATAAGTCCAGCTAGCTCTGGGGCCAACGTCCTGACTTTC. It encodes CASSISPASSGANVLTF. The chain uses TRBV19 and TRBJ2-6; D gene unclear. CDR1 is LNHDA, CDR2 SQIVND, per germline (reference sequence). The ends were cut back, 2 bases at V and 0 bases at J, with 11 bases in the middle. CDR3 length: 17 residues.

V is TRBV5-1 and J is TRBJ1-2, with 7 bases that match TRBD1. V dropped 0 bases and J dropped 8; count of bases not matched to a gene: 7. This CDR3 has 14 amino acids. The germline gives CDR1 SGHRS, CDR2 YFSETQ. The CDR3 bases are TGCGCCAGCAGCTTGGAAGGGGGCGCGAACGGCTACACCTTC. The encoded protein is CASSLEGGANGYTF.

The V call is TRBV7-9, the J call TRBJ2-3; 8 bases match TRBD1. This CDR3 is built from 16 residues. Per the germline V gene, CDR1 is SEHNR and CDR2 is FQNEAQ (reference sequence). V shed 5 bases and J 2 bases; nucleotides not matched to a gene: 9. As DNA, the CDR3 is TGTGCCAGCAGCCACCGGGACAGGCGATACACAGATACGCAGTATTTT. Translated, it gives CASSHRDRRYTDTQYF.

V gene TRBV11-2 combines with J gene TRBJ2-2, with no clear D. The germline CDR1 and CDR2 sequences are SGHAT and FQNNGV. Trimming shortened V by 5 bases and J by 3 bases, and 10 bases separated the two germline ends. The CDR3 covers 14 residues. The CDR3 loop reads CASSTRLDTGELFF. The CDR3, as DNA: TGTGCCAGCAGCACCCGTCTGGACACCGGGGAGCTGTTTTTT.

Remarks on this clone: Sequence at one end of the junction differs from germline and may be a read error. The chain carries TRBV5-4 and TRBJ1-2; D is ambiguous. The CDR3 is 13 amino acids. The germline V gene has CDR1 SGHNT and CDR2 YYREEE (reference sequence). In DNA, the CDR3 is TGTGCCAGCAGCTTGTGGGATAACGATGGCTACACCTTC. It encodes CASSLWDNDGYTF.

This rearrangement joins TRBV7-9 to TRBJ1-5; possibly TRBD1 for D (6 bases). CDR1 SEHNR and CDR2 FQNEAQ come from the germline V gene (reference sequence). V was trimmed by 2 bases and J by 4 bases, leaving 12 bases between them. There are 15 residues in the CDR3. The DNA of the CDR3 is TGTGCCAGCAGCTTAACCGGGGACAAAAATCAGCCCCAGCATTTT. Translation gives CASSLTGDKNQPQHF.

The rearrangement links TRBV27 to TRBJ2-1; D gene ambiguous. Germline V gene sequence: CDR1 MNHEY, CDR2 SMNVEV (reference sequence). This CDR3 has 13 residues. V lost 0 bases and J lost 6, with 6 bases in between. The CDR3 is CASSLSASNEQFF. DNA of the CDR3: TGTGCCAGCAGTTTATCGGCCTCCAATGAGCAGTTCTTC.

A word on this clone: The junction departs from germline at one end; a sequencing error may be responsible. The J gene is TRBJ2-1, the V gene TRBV30; possibly TRBD2 for D (6 bases). CDR1 and CDR2 from the germline V gene are GTSNPN and SVGIG (reference sequence). The CDR3 is 11 amino acids. CDR3 amino acids: CAWRMRGLQIF. The CDR3, as DNA: TGTGCCTGGAGGATGCGGGGACTTCAGATCTTC.

This clone was recorded once. The CDR3 protein is CASSQDRGEGYTF. As DNA, the CDR3 is TGCGCCAGCAGCCAAGATCGGGGGGAGGGCTACACCTTC. The chain couples TRBV4-1 to TRBJ1-2; tentative D call: TRBD1 (5 bases). Germline CDR1 MGHRA, CDR2 YSYEKL. The CDR3 has 13 amino acids. V was shortened by 0 bases and J by 8 bases, with 10 bases between the two germline ends.

This rearrangement joins TRBV6-4 to TRBJ1-6; the D gene is possibly TRBD1 (5 bases). CDR1 is MRHNA and CDR2 is SNTAGT in the germline V gene. The CDR3 runs to 12 residues. V lost 2 bases, J lost 10 bases, and 6 bases lay in between. CDR3: CASSDGTSPLHF. The CDR3 bases are TGTGCCAGCAGTGACGGGACCTCACCCCTCCACTTT.

The chain uses TRBV7-9 and TRBJ1-3, with unresolved D. The germline V gene encodes CDR1 SEHNR and CDR2 FQNEAQ (reference sequence). The V end was cut by 3 bases, the J end by 0 bases, with 15 bases between. There are 17 residues in the CDR3. Here the CDR3 reads CASSFGWAESSGNTIYF. For the CDR3, the DNA is TGTGCCAGCAGCTTTGGTTGGGCGGAGAGCTCTGGAAACACCATATATTTT.